This T cell receptor (beta chain) was sequenced in a study of shared clonotypes between healthy human individuals. This clone has a single count. Antigen specificity is unknown. Naive CD8 cells lacked CD45RO and underwent positive selection for CCR7, leaving out terminally differentiated effector memory CD45RA+ cells. Notes on the study in general: Large sequencing depth failed to make sorted-subset sequencing complete, rarefaction showed. The four-donor shared clonotypes exceeded non-shared clonotypes in generation probability, with non-shared ones scoring lower. Exclusively blood specimens were collected; tissue repertoires likely differ.

V was pared by 3 bases and J by 0 bases, with 14 bases of the junction left unmatched. The CDR3 has 18 residues. Germline CDR1 MNHEY, CDR2 SMNVEV (reference sequence). In the sorted-subset replicate PCRs, around 0.2 ug DNA, around 30,000 T cell genomes, was used. The protocol was immunoSEQ multiplex PCR, while the TCRdb copy is restricted to in-frame clones and leaves out a portion. The table lists about 680,000 clones, about 90% of them singletons. The receptor was isolated from a man younger than 40 in good health. Sequencing was carried out using naive CD8+ T cells sorted from blood. This rearrangement joins TRBV27 to TRBJ2-7; 7 bases align to TRBD2. This CDR3 reads CASSLKGGGRGPSYEQYF. CDR3 DNA sequence: TGTGCCAGCAGTTTGAAGGGCGGAGGGAGGGGCCCCTCCTACGAGCAGTACTTC.